What follows are 21 T cell receptor beta chains derived from one specimen sequenced in a study of T cell responses to AZD1222 COVID-19 vaccine. Assay: immunoSEQ multiplex PCR; the TCRdb copy retains only in-frame clones and omits some. The top ten clones hold less than 2% of a sample with 100,000 to 150,000 clones, around 92% of them seen once. Sequencing was performed on peripheral blood, taken on day 0 of AZD1222 vaccination. The receptors shown here come from an adult in good health.

This rearrangement joins TRBV4-1 to TRBJ2-2; D call uncertain. The germline gives CDR1 MGHRA, CDR2 YSYEKL. The CDR3 has 15 residues. V lost 3 bases and J 2 bases, leaving 10 bases between the germline ends. CDR3 amino acids: CASSHPSPNTGELFF. For the CDR3, the DNA is TGCGCCAGCAGCCATCCATCTCCCAACACCGGGGAGCTGTTTTTT.

The CDR3 sequence: CASSYRVPYSTDTQYF. CDR3 bases: TGTGCCAGCAGTTACAGAGTACCCTATAGCACAGATACGCAGTATTTT. The rearrangement uses TRBV6-6 and TRBJ2-3; D unresolved. This CDR3 spans 16 amino acids. CDR1 and CDR2 (germline): MNHNY, SVGAGI (reference sequence). V gave up 2 bases and J gave up 0 bases, with 12 bases separating them.

The chain joins TRBV9 to TRBJ1-2; D might be TRBD1 (6 bases). V was clipped by 3 bases and J by 2 bases, with 11 bases between them. This CDR3 is built from 14 residues. CDR1 and CDR2 (germline): SGDLS, YYNGEE. The CDR3 is CASSERQANYGYTF. CDR3 nucleotides: TGTGCCAGCAGCGAGAGACAGGCCAACTATGGCTACACCTTC.

The rearrangement uses TRBV2 and TRBJ2-7; the match to TRBD1 covers 11 bases. The CDR3 spans 15 residues. V lost 4 bases, J lost 4 bases, and 6 bases stayed unmatched. Germline CDR1 reads SNHLY; CDR2 reads FYNNEI. The CDR3 reads CASSALDRGQYEQYF. The CDR3 coding sequence is TGTGCCAGCAGTGCTTTGGACAGGGGGCAGTACGAGCAGTACTTC.

The chain links TRBV11-3 to TRBJ2-3; D gene unclear. This CDR3 comprises 12 residues. Deletions cut 5 bases from V and 2 bases from J, with 5 bases between. Germline values: CDR1 SGHNT, CDR2 YENEEA. CDR3 DNA sequence: TGTGCCAGCAGCAAAAACACAGATACGCAGTATTTT. As protein: CASSKNTDTQYF. Full variable domain (outside the CDR3, taken from reference TRBV11-3 and TRBJ2-3): EAGVVQSPRYKIIEKKQPVAFWCNPISGHNTLYWYLQNLGQGPELLIRYENEEAVDDSQLPKDRFSAERLKGVDSTLKIQPAELGDSAVYLCASSKNTDTQYFGPGTRLTVL.

In nucleotides, the CDR3 is TGTGCCAGCAGCTGGGTAGGGGGTCGACACGGAAAGAACTATGGCTACACCTTC. Encoded protein: CASSWVGGRHGKNYGYTF. The chain joins TRBV5-6 to TRBJ1-2, with D perhaps matching TRBD1 (6 bases). Per germline, CDR1 SGHDT and CDR2 YYEEEE. V lost 3 bases and J lost 2, with 23 bases in between. This CDR3 has 18 residues. The full variable domain, in which reference TRBV5-6 and TRBJ1-2 provide the parts outside the CDR3, is DAGVTQSPTHLIKTRGQQVTLRCSPKSGHDTVSWYQQALGQGPQFIFQYYEEEERQRGNFPDRFSGHQFPNYSSELNVNALLLGDSALYLCASSWVGGRHGKNYGYTFGSGTRLTVV.

The chain carries TRBV28 and TRBJ2-3, with 9 bases identical to TRBD2. The CDR3 has 15 residues. The V and J ends lost 3 bases and 5 bases, in that order; junction bases with no gene match: 6. The germline CDR1 and CDR2 sequences are MDHEN and SYDVKM. In DNA form, the CDR3 reads TGTGCCAGCAGTTTGGCGGGAGGGCCCGGAGATACGCAGTATTTT. As protein: CASSLAGGPGDTQYF.

This clone was seen once. V is TRBV19 and J is TRBJ2-5; D remains ambiguous. This CDR3 has 15 residues. Trimming removed 6 bases at V and 1 base at J, with 15 bases between. Per germline, CDR1 LNHDA and CDR2 SQIVND (reference sequence). CDR3 sequence: CASRRFALGQETQYF. In DNA, the CDR3 is TGTGCCAGTAGGAGGTTCGCCCTAGGCCAAGAGACCCAGTACTTC.

The genes are TRBV27 and TRBJ2-1; no clear D gene. The CDR3 spans 12 residues. V shed 5 bases and J shed 7 bases, with 9 bases lying between them. CDR1 is MNHEY and CDR2 is SMNVEV in the germline V gene (reference sequence). CDR3 amino acids: CASSRGKNEQFF. The CDR3 region has the DNA TGTGCCAGCAGTCGAGGAAAGAATGAGCAGTTCTTC.

The chain joins TRBV12-5 to TRBJ2-3; D unresolved. Per the germline V gene, CDR1 is LGHNT and CDR2 is FRNRAP. V lost 10 bases and J 1 base, leaving 6 bases between the germline ends. The CDR3 extends over 11 amino acids. The CDR3 bases are TGTGCTAATCTCCGCACAGATACGCAGTATTTT. Translating it yields CANLRTDTQYF.

The CDR3 region is CASSISLVGPKDTQYF. The CDR3, as DNA: TGTGCCAGTAGTATCTCGCTCGTGGGTCCTAAAGATACGCAGTATTTT. The chain uses TRBV19 and TRBJ2-3; D is uncertain. The V end lost 3 bases, the J end lost 5 bases, and 18 bases lay between the germline ends. Germline values: CDR1 LNHDA, CDR2 SQIVND (reference sequence). The CDR3 totals 16 residues.

This clone was observed a single time. The V call is TRBV13, the J call TRBJ2-1, with D perhaps matching TRBD1 (5 bases). The germline gives CDR1 PRHDT, CDR2 FYEKMQ (reference sequence). The CDR3 covers 13 residues. Trimming shortened V by 1 base and J by 9 bases, and 10 bases separated the two germline ends. The CDR3 region has the DNA TGTGCCAGCAGCTTAGCCAGGGCTGGTGAGCAGTTCTTC. It codes for CASSLARAGEQFF.

The chain uses TRBV5-1 and TRBJ2-7, with 11 bases lining up with TRBD2. In germline, CDR1 is SGHRS, CDR2 YFSETQ. The CDR3 runs 16 residues. The V gene end was trimmed by 0 bases and the J gene end by 2 bases; junction bases not matched to a gene: 4. CDR3 nucleotide sequence: TGCGCCAGCAGCTTGGCACTAGCGGGAGAACCCTACGAGCAGTACTTC. Residues: CASSLALAGEPYEQYF.

The chain joins TRBV23-1 to TRBJ2-5; 7 nucleotides agree with TRBD1. TRBV23-1 is placed among ORFs of uncertain function. The CDR3 spans 13 residues. V lost 4 bases and J lost 8; bases outside the gene matches: 7. In nucleotides, the CDR3 is TGCGCCAGCAGTCTTCCGGGACAGCTTACCCAGTACTTC. Amino acids: CASSLPGQLTQYF.

The gene calls are TRBV7-9 and TRBJ2-7; D may be TRBD2 (5 bases). V dropped 5 bases and J dropped 4 bases, with 15 bases sitting between them. Germline V gives CDR1 SEHNR, CDR2 FQNEAQ (reference sequence). The CDR3 has 14 amino acids. The CDR3 protein is CASSVPGTSYEQYF. CDR3 sequence (DNA): TGTGCCAGCAGCGTCCCGGGAACCTCATACGAGCAGTACTTC.

The rearrangement links TRBV11-3 to TRBJ1-2, with 7 bases that match TRBD1. The CDR3 is 15 residues long. After removal of 0 bases from V and 3 bases from J, the junction contained 4 bases not matched to a gene. From germline, CDR1 is SGHNT and CDR2 YENEEA. CDR3 residues: CASSLEAGTDYGYTF. In nucleotides, the CDR3 is TGTGCCAGCAGCTTAGAAGCTGGGACAGACTATGGCTACACCTTC.

In DNA, the CDR3 is TGTGCCAGCAGTTGGGGTCAGGGGAACACCGGGGAGCTGTTTTTT. Translation gives CASSWGQGNTGELFF. The genes are TRBV25-1 and TRBJ2-2; possible D gene TRBD1, 5 bases. The CDR3 loop spans 15 amino acids. Germline values: CDR1 MGHDK, CDR2 SYGVNS. V gave up 5 bases and J gave up 1 base, with 11 bases separating them. Based on the CDR3 plus reference TRBV25-1 and TRBJ2-2, the full variable domain is EADIYQTPRYLVIGTGKKITLECSQTMGHDKMYWYQQDPGMELHLIHYSYGVNSTEKGDLSSESTVSRIRTEHFPLTLESARPSHTSQYLCASSWGQGNTGELFFGEGSRLTVL.

The chain recombines TRBV28 with TRBJ2-1; D might be TRBD1 (5 bases). CDR3 length: 13 residues. V shed 10 bases and J shed 8 bases, with 18 bases lying between them. CDR1 and CDR2 from the germline V gene are MDHEN and SYDVKM. The CDR3 spells CATDSSVDHEQFF. Written as DNA, the CDR3 is TGTGCCACAGACAGCTCCGTTGATCATGAGCAGTTCTTC.

This clone was recorded a few times. The chain combines TRBV29-1 with TRBJ1-5; D is perhaps TRBD1 (5 bases). Germline loops: CDR1 SQVTM, CDR2 ANQGSEA. CDR3 length: 12 residues. Trimming pared 5 bases from V and 5 bases from J, leaving 10 bases between. CDR3 coding DNA: TGCAGCGTTCAACTGGGGGATCAGCCCCAGCATTTT. This translates into CSVQLGDQPQHF.

The rearrangement joins TRBV6-5 to TRBJ1-5; D not certain. V lost 4 bases and J lost 0, with 7 bases in between. This CDR3 comprises 14 residues. Looked up from germline, CDR1 is MNHEY and CDR2 is SVGAGI. DNA for the CDR3: TGTGCCAGCAGTTTATACGATAGCAATCAGCCCCAGCATTTT. As protein: CASSLYDSNQPQHF.

This sequence joins TRBV18 and TRBJ1-2; D gene ambiguous. The CDR3 length is 14 residues. Deletions cut 0 bases from V and 2 bases from J, with 7 bases between. Germline V gene data show CDR1 as KGHSH and CDR2 as LQKENI. CDR3: CASSPPQENYGYTF. CDR3 in DNA: TGTGCCAGCTCACCACCCCAGGAGAACTATGGCTACACCTTC.